Listed below are T cell receptor beta chains from one sample, sequenced in a study of blood T cell repertoires in COVID-19. Method: immunoSEQ multiplex PCR; TCRdb's copy keeps in-frame clones and lacks some. Among about 300,000 clones, 80% to 90% were seen once, and the ten largest hold nearly 6.5%. The specimen was peripheral blood. All receptors derive from a man between 18 and 29 years old who had recovered from COVID-19. The CDR3 runs from the conserved cysteine through the conserved F or W. Fields, in order: D gene, V gene, J gene, clone size, CDR3 DNA, CDR3 protein. The D gene is left open where the match is weak. Rows may omit the clone size; those that give it use once, few, many or a size class.

>TRBD2|TRBV15|TRBJ2-5|once
TGTGCCACCAGCAGGACTAGCGGGAGAATGGAGACCCAGTACTTC
CATSRTSGRMETQYF
>TRBD1|TRBV6-5|TRBJ2-7|.
TGTGCCAGTAGCTATAATCCGGGACAGGTGGTAGAGCAGTACTTC
CASSYNPGQVVEQYF
>.|TRBV4-1|TRBJ1-2|.
TGCGCCAGCAGCCAAGATGTCAGGGAATACCCTAACTATGGCTACACCTTC
CASSQDVREYPNYGYTF
>TRBD2|TRBV7-3|TRBJ2-6|.
TGTGCCAGCAGCTACCTAGCGGGGGGCCCTAACTCTGGGGCCAACGTCCTGACTTTC
CASSYLAGGPNSGANVLTF
>TRBD2|TRBV7-9|TRBJ2-2|once
TGTGCCAGCGCCCTTGGGCGGGGGGCCTCCACCGGGGAGCTGTTTTTT
CASALGRGASTGELFF
>.|TRBV25-1|TRBJ1-2|.
TGTGCCAGCAGTGGACCCTCGTGGGGGCGGATTTATGGCTACACCTTC
CASSGPSWGRIYGYTF
>.|TRBV5-5|TRBJ1-2|.
TGTGCCAGCAGCCTGGCAGGGGTCAACTATGGCTACACCTTC
CASSLAGVNYGYTF
>.|TRBV5-1|TRBJ2-7|.
TGCGCCAGCAGGGGTACAGTCACCGGAGGGTACGAGCAGTACTTC
CASRGTVTGGYEQYF
>.|TRBV5-1|TRBJ2-2|.
TGCGCCAGCAGCACCGGAGGGGGGGAAAACACCGGGGAGCTGTTTTTT
CASSTGGGENTGELFF
>TRBD1|TRBV27|TRBJ1-1|.
TGTGCCAGCAGTGCCTGGACAGGGGGCGAGACTGAAGCTTTCTTT
CASSAWTGGETEAFF
>.|TRBV9|TRBJ2-7|.
TGTGCCAGCAGCGTAGACGGTTCGATCTACGAGCAGTACTTC
CASSVDGSIYEQYF
>TRBD2|TRBV6-5|TRBJ2-7|.
TGTGCCAGCGCAATAGCGGGGGGAGGCTCGAACGAGCAGTACTTC
CASAIAGGGSNEQYF
>TRBD2|TRBV10-3|TRBJ2-6|.
TGTGCCATCAGTGAGGTGGTAGGGGACTATCTGGGAGGGGCCAACGTCCTGACTTTC
CAISEVVGDYLGGANVLTF